This T cell receptor (beta chain) was recovered during a study of T cell repertoires in ileal Crohn's disease. CDR3 length: 12 residues. Germline V gene sequence: CDR1 PRHDT, CDR2 FYEKMQ (reference sequence). Trimming pared 3 bases from V and 1 base from J, leaving 3 bases between. Assay: immunoSEQ multiplex PCR; the TCRdb copy retains only in-frame clones and omits some. The data show about 17,000 clones, approximately 60% seen once. J is TRBJ2-5 and V is TRBV13; D remains ambiguous. The receptor comes from an adult with Crohn's disease. The sequenced sample was ileal tissue. In DNA form, the CDR3 reads TGTGCCAGCAGCTTCCTCCAAGAGACCCAGTACTTC. This sequence encodes CASSFLQETQYF.